Detailed here is one T cell receptor beta chain. TCRdb reprocessed the PCR reads via MiXCR. The repertoire consists of under 95,000 clones, with roughly 8.6% occurring once and the leading ten covering 8.8%. These data belong to a study of metastatic and nonmetastatic thyroid tumors. No patient received treatment before thyroid surgery. The CDR3 runs 15 residues. Deletions cut 5 bases from V and 0 bases from J, with 15 bases between. The germline gives CDR1 SGHRS, CDR2 YFSETQ. The TCR originated in a female donor with papillary thyroid cancer or a benign thyroid nodule (not recorded which). Some clones in this sample may be carry-over from other donors' samples. The gene calls are TRBV5-1 and TRBJ2-7; D is unresolved. Sequenced: blood. The CDR3 DNA reads TGCGCCAGCAGTTATGGCGGTTCAAGCTCCTACGAGCAGTACTTC. As protein: CASSYGGSSSYEQYF. Based on the CDR3 plus reference TRBV5-1 and TRBJ2-7, the full variable domain is KAGVTQTPRYLIKTRGQQVTLSCSPISGHRSVSWYQQTPGQGLQFLFEYFSETQRNKGNFPGRFSGRQFSNSRSEMNVSTLELGDSALYLCASSYGGSSSYEQYFGPGTRLTVT.